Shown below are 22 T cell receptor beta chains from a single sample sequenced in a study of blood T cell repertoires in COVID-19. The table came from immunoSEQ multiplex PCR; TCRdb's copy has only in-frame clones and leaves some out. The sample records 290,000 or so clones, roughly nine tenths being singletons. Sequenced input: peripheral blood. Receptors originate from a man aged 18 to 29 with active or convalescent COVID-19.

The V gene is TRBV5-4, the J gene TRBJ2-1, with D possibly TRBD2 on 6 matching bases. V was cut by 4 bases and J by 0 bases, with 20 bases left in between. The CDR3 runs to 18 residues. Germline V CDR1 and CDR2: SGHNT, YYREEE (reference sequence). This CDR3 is CASSPGGLATSSYNEQFF. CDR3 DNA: TGTGCCAGCAGCCCAGGAGGGTTAGCGACTAGCTCCTACAATGAGCAGTTCTTC.

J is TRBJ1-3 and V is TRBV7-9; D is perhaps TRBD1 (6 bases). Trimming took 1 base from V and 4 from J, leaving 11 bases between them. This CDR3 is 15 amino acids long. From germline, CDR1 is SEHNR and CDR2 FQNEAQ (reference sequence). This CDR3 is CASSLGGQAGNTIYF. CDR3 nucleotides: TGTGCCAGCAGCTTAGGGGGACAAGCGGGAAACACCATATATTTT.

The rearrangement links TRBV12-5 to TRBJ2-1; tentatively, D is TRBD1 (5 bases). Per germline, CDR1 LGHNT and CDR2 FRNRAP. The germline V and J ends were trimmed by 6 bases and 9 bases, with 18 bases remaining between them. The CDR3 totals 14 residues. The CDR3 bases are TGTGCTAGTGGGTATCAGGGTGTTGGTGGTGAGCAGTTCTTC. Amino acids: CASGYQGVGGEQFF.

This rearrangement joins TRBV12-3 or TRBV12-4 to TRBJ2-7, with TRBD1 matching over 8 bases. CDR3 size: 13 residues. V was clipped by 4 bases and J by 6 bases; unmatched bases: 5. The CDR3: CASSSSTGAEQYF. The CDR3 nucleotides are TGTGCCAGCAGTTCCTCGACAGGGGCCGAGCAGTACTTC.

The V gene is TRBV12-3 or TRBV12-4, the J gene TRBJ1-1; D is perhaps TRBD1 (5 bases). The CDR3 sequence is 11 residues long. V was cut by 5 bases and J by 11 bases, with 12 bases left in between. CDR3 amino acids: CASSGHRKAFF. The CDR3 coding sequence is TGTGCCAGCAGTGGACATAGGAAGGCTTTCTTT.

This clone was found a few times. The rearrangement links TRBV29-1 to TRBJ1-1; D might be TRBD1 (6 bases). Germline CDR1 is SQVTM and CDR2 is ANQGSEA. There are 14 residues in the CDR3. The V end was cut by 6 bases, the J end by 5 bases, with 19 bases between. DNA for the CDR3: TGCAGCGTCCCCCGGGGGGCAGGGCTGACTGAAGCTTTCTTT. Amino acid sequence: CSVPRGAGLTEAFF.

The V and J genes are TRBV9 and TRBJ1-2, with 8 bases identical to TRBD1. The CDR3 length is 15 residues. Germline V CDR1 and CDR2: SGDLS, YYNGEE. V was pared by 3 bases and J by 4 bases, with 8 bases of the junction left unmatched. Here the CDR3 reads CASSAGTGGLYGYTF. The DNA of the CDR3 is TGTGCCAGCAGCGCAGGGACAGGCGGCCTCTATGGCTACACCTTC.

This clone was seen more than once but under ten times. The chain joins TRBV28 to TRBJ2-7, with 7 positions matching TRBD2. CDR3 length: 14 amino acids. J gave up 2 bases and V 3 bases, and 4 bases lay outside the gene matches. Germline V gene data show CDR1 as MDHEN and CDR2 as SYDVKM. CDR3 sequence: CASSFGAGTYEQYF. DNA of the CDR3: TGTGCCAGCAGTTTCGGAGCGGGAACCTACGAGCAGTACTTC.

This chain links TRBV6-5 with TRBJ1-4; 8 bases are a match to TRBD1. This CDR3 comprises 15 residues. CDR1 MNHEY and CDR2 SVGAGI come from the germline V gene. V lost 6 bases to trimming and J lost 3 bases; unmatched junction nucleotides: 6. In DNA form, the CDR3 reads TGTGCCAGCAGACCTCCGGGACAGGCTAATGAAAAACTGTTTTTT. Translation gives CASRPPGQANEKLFF.

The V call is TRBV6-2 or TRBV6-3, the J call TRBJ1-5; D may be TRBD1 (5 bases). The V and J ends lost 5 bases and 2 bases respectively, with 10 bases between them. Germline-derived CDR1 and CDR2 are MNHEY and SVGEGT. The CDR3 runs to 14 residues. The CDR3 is CASSPGSRNQPQHF. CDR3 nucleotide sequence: TGTGCCAGCAGTCCAGGGTCCCGCAATCAGCCCCAGCATTTT.

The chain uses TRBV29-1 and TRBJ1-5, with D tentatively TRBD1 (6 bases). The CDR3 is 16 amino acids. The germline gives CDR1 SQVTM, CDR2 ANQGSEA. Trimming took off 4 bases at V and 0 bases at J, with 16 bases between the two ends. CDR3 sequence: CSVGGLGDYSNQPQHF. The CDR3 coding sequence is TGCAGCGTTGGGGGGCTCGGGGACTATAGCAATCAGCCCCAGCATTTT. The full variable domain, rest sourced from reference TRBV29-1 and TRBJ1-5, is SAVISQKPSRDICQRGTSLTIQCQVDSQVTMMFWYRQQPGQSLTLIATANQGSEATYESGFVIDKFPISRPNLTFSTLTVSNMSPEDSSIYLCSVGGLGDYSNQPQHFGDGTRLSIL.

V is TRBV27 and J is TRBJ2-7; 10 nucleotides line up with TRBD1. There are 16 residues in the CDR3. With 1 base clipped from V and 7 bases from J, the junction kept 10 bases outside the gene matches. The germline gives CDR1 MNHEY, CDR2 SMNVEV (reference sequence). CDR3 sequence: CASSLLAGQGPREQYF. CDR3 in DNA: TGTGCCAGCAGTTTATTGGCGGGACAGGGGCCCAGGGAGCAGTACTTC.

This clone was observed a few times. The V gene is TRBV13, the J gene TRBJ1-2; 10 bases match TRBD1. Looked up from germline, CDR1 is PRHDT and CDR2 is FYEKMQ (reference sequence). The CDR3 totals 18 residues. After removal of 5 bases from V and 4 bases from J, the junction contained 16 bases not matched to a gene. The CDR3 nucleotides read TGTGCCAGCAGCGAGACGGGGGACAGGGGTCAGGATGGCTATGGCTACACCTTC. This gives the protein CASSETGDRGQDGYGYTF.

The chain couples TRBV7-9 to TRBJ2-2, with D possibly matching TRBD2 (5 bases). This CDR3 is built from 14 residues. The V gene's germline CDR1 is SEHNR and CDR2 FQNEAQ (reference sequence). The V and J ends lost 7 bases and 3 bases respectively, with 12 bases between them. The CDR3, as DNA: TGTGCCAGCAACTCACCGAGGGACACCGGGGAGCTGTTTTTT. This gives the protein CASNSPRDTGELFF.

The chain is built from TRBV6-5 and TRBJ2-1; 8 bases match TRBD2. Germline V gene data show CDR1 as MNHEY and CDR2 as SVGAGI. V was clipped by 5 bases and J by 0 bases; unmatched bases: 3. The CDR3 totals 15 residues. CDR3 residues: CASSPGTSSYNEQFF. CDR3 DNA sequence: TGTGCCAGCAGTCCCGGGACTAGCTCCTACAATGAGCAGTTCTTC.

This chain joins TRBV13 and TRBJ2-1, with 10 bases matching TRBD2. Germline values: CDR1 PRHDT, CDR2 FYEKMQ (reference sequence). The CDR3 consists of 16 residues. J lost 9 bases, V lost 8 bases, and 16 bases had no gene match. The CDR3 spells CASQTASGGVGAEQFF. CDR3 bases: TGTGCCAGCCAAACGGCTAGCGGGGGCGTTGGTGCTGAGCAGTTCTTC.

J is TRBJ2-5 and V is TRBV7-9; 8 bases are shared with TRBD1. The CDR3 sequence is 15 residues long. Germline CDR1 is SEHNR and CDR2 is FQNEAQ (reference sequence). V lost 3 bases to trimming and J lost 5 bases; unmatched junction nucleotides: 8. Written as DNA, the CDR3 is TGTGCCAGCAGCTTCGCGGACAGGGTGGGGGAGACCCAGTACTTC. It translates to CASSFADRVGETQYF.

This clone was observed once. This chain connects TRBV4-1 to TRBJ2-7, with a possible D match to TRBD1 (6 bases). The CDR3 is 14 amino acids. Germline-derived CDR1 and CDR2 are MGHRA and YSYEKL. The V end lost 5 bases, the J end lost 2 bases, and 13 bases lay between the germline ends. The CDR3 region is CASSIARDTYEQYF. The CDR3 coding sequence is TGCGCCAGCAGCATAGCTAGGGACACCTACGAGCAGTACTTC.

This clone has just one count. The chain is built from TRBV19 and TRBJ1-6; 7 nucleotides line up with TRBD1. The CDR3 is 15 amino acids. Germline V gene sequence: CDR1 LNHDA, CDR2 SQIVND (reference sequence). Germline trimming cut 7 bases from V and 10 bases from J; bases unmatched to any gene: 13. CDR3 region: CASTPGQLGGSPLHF. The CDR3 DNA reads TGTGCCAGTACCCCGGGACAGCTCGGGGGCTCACCCCTCCACTTT.

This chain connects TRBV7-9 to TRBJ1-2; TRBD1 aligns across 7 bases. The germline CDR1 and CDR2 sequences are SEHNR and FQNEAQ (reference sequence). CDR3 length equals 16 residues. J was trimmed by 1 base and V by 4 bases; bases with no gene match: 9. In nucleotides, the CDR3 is TGTGCCAGCAGCTCCAAGACAGGGACCCATAACTATGGCTACACCTTC. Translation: CASSSKTGTHNYGYTF.

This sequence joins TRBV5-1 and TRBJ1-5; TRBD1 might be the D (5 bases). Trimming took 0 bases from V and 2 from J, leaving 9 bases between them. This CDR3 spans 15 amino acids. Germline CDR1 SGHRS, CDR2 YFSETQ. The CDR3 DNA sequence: TGCGCCAGCAGCTTGGAGGGGTCGGGCAATCAGCCCCAGCATTTT. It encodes CASSLEGSGNQPQHF.

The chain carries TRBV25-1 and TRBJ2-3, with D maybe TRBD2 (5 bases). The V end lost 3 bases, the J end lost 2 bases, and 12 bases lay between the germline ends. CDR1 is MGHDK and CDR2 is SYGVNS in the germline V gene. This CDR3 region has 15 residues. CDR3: CASSDSSGPTDTQYF. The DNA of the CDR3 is TGTGCCAGCAGTGATTCCAGCGGTCCCACAGATACGCAGTATTTT.